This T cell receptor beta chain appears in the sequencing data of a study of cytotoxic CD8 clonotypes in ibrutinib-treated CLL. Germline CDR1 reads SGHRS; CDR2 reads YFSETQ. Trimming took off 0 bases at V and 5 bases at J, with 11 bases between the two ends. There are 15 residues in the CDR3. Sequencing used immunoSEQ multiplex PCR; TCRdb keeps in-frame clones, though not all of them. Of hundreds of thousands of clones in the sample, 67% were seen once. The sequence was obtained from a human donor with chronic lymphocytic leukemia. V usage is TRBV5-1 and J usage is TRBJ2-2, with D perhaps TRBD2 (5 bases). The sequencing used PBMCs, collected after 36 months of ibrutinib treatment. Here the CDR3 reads CASSLGFGVTGELFF. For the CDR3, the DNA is TGCGCCAGCAGCTTGGGGTTCGGGGTAACCGGGGAGCTGTTTTTT.